These T cell receptor beta chains were read from a single sample in a study of shared clonotypes between healthy human individuals. Assay used: immunoSEQ multiplex PCR; TCRdb lists only in-frame clones, some missing. The profile covers 2.5 million or so clones, with more than 80% appearing a single time and 0.11% to 0.15% taken by the ten largest. The material sequenced was naive CD4+ T cells sorted from blood. These TCRs come from a man between 18 and 29 years old in good health. The CDR3 runs from the conserved cysteine through the conserved F or W. The order of the fields is clone size, J gene, D gene, V gene, CDR3 protein, CDR3 DNA. A D gene is named only where the DNA matches it firmly. Size is omitted from some rows. Given values are once, few, many or a class for expanded clones.

clone_size: NA; j_call: TRBJ1-3; d_call: TRBD1; v_call: TRBV7-2; cdr3_aa: CASSQGQLSGGNTIYF; cdr3_nt: TGTGCCAGCAGCCAGGGACAGTTGAGCGGCGGAAACACCATATATTTT
clone_size: NA; j_call: TRBJ2-7; d_call: TRBD2; v_call: TRBV7-2; cdr3_aa: CASSLTGTSGLGEQYF; cdr3_nt: TGTGCCAGCAGCCTCACCGGGACTAGCGGATTGGGCGAGCAGTACTTC
clone_size: NA; j_call: TRBJ2-2; d_call: TRBD2; v_call: TRBV18; cdr3_aa: CASSPRIAGTTGELFF; cdr3_nt: TGTGCCAGCTCACCACGGATAGCGGGAACGACCGGGGAGCTGTTTTTT
clone_size: NA; j_call: TRBJ2-7; d_call: NA; v_call: TRBV18; cdr3_aa: CASSPPGRYNSYEQYF; cdr3_nt: TGTGCCAGCTCACCCCCAGGACGCTATAACTCCTACGAGCAGTACTTC
clone_size: NA; j_call: TRBJ1-4; d_call: NA; v_call: TRBV30; cdr3_aa: CAWSATDPNEKLFF; cdr3_nt: TGTGCCTGGAGTGCGACAGACCCCAATGAAAAACTGTTTTTT
clone_size: NA; j_call: TRBJ2-7; d_call: TRBD2; v_call: TRBV7-9; cdr3_aa: CASSPGEGKEYF; cdr3_nt: TGTGCCAGCAGCCCGGGGGAGGGTAAGGAGTACTTC
clone_size: few; j_call: TRBJ1-1; d_call: NA; v_call: TRBV28; cdr3_aa: CASSLGQNTEAFF; cdr3_nt: TGTGCCAGCAGTTTAGGGCAGAACACTGAAGCTTTCTTT
clone_size: once; j_call: TRBJ2-3; d_call: NA; v_call: TRBV2; cdr3_aa: CASNRWGPTTDTQYF; cdr3_nt: TGTGCCAGCAATAGGTGGGGACCGACCACAGATACGCAGTATTTT
clone_size: NA; j_call: TRBJ2-7; d_call: NA; v_call: TRBV15; cdr3_aa: CATSRDNWPQPRGEQYF; cdr3_nt: TGTGCCACCAGCAGAGATAATTGGCCCCAACCCCGAGGGGAGCAGTACTTC
clone_size: NA; j_call: TRBJ2-2; d_call: NA; v_call: TRBV19; cdr3_aa: CASSIQGLGELFF; cdr3_nt: TGTGCCAGTAGTATACAGGGTCTCGGGGAGCTGTTTTTT
clone_size: NA; j_call: TRBJ1-2; d_call: TRBD1; v_call: TRBV7-2; cdr3_aa: CASSLGQGANPYGYTF; cdr3_nt: TGTGCCAGCAGCTTAGGACAGGGGGCGAATCCCTATGGCTACACCTTC
clone_size: NA; j_call: TRBJ2-1; d_call: NA; v_call: TRBV1; cdr3_aa: CTSSQASSSGGNEQFF; cdr3_nt: TGCACCAGCAGCCAAGCCTCATCTAGCGGGGGCAATGAGCAGTTCTTC
clone_size: NA; j_call: TRBJ2-1; d_call: TRBD1; v_call: TRBV6-5; cdr3_aa: CASSYRQGANEQFF; cdr3_nt: TGTGCCAGCAGTTACAGGCAGGGGGCCAATGAGCAGTTCTTC
clone_size: NA; j_call: TRBJ2-7; d_call: NA; v_call: TRBV5-3; cdr3_aa: CGPNRVAASYEQYF; cdr3_nt: TGTGGCCCCAATAGAGTAGCGGCCTCCTACGAGCAGTACTTC
clone_size: NA; j_call: TRBJ2-2; d_call: TRBD2; v_call: TRBV30; cdr3_aa: CAWIRGSAPSGELFF; cdr3_nt: TGTGCCTGGATACGCGGGAGTGCCCCGTCCGGGGAGCTGTTTTTT
clone_size: NA; j_call: TRBJ1-5; d_call: NA; v_call: TRBV28; cdr3_aa: CASKPGGQPQHF; cdr3_nt: TGTGCCAGCAAACCTGGGGGGCAGCCCCAGCATTTT
clone_size: NA; j_call: TRBJ1-5; d_call: NA; v_call: TRBV4-1; cdr3_aa: CASSQPGYHQPQHF; cdr3_nt: TGCGCCAGCAGCCAACCAGGGTACCATCAGCCCCAGCATTTT
clone_size: NA; j_call: TRBJ2-3; d_call: TRBD2; v_call: TRBV9; cdr3_aa: CASSVGLAGATLTDTQYF; cdr3_nt: TGTGCCAGCAGCGTCGGTCTAGCGGGGGCAACACTCACAGATACGCAGTATTTT
clone_size: few; j_call: TRBJ1-1; d_call: NA; v_call: TRBV6-4; cdr3_aa: CASSDQPGFEAFF; cdr3_nt: TGTGCCAGCAGTGATCAACCGGGGTTTGAAGCTTTCTTT
clone_size: NA; j_call: TRBJ1-1; d_call: NA; v_call: TRBV14; cdr3_aa: CASSQFGLNYLNTEAFF; cdr3_nt: TGTGCCAGCAGCCAATTCGGACTGAACTATTTGAACACTGAAGCTTTCTTT
clone_size: NA; j_call: TRBJ1-1; d_call: NA; v_call: TRBV5-1; cdr3_aa: CASSLDRRGAFF; cdr3_nt: TGCGCCAGCAGCTTGGATAGGAGGGGAGCTTTCTTT